The 3 T cell receptor beta chains given below trace back to one sample, sequenced in a study of cytomegalovirus exposure and HLA in healthy donors. The PCR employed 60 Vbeta primers together with 13 Jbeta primers. Only in-frame clones appear in the TCRdb table, and some are missing; sequencing was by immunoSEQ multiplex PCR. The table includes roughly 120,000 clones, approximately 80% detected once. Sequencing was done on a sample of PBMCs. These TCRs come from a middle-aged man in good health and CMV-seronegative.

This clone showed up just once. This specimen includes other DNA sequences encoding the same CDR3. The chain's CDR3 is CASSLDGTGNTIYF. As DNA, the CDR3 is TGTGCCAGCAGCTTAGACGGTACTGGAAACACCATATATTTT. The genes are TRBV7-2 and TRBJ1-3; no firm D call. This CDR3 is 14 amino acids long. V was clipped by 1 base and J by 2 bases, with 6 bases between them. The V gene's germline CDR1 is SGHTA and CDR2 FQGNSA.

The chain has TRBV27 and TRBJ1-1; TRBD1 matches 7 bases. The CDR3 covers 15 residues. V lost 5 bases to trimming and J lost 0 bases; unmatched junction nucleotides: 6. Germline assignment: CDR1 MNHEY and CDR2 SMNVEV (reference sequence). CDR3 nucleotide sequence: TGTGCCAGCAGTCCTCGACAGGGTATGAACACTGAAGCTTTCTTT. This translates into CASSPRQGMNTEAFF.

The V call is TRBV15, the J call TRBJ1-3; no definite D call. Per germline, CDR1 LNHNV and CDR2 YYDKDF (reference sequence). This CDR3 is built from 15 residues. The germline V and J ends were trimmed by 1 base and 0 bases, with 7 bases remaining between them. CDR3 bases: TGTGCCACCAGCAGAGCCCTGGCCTCTGGAAACACCATATATTTT. Translation gives CATSRALASGNTIYF.